The clone carrying this T cell receptor beta chain turned up a few times. Its antigen is not known. Germline CDR1 and CDR2: SNHLY and FYNNEI. The length of the CDR3 is 13 residues. Trimming removed 8 bases at V and 4 bases at J, with 14 bases between. The sample comes from a study of T cell repertoires in cytomegalovirus infection. At the level of the study: Newly reported HLA-C-restricted and thoroughly characterized HLA-B-restricted CMV epitopes were employed. Public TCR beta signatures provided an indication of both CMV infection and a matching HLA type.

MiXCR, run by TCRdb on the reads, gives a single entry per CDR3 protein. This sample yields hundreds of thousands of distinct CDR3 sequences, of which around a third are seen a single time; over 10% belongs to the top ten. The study, taken as a whole, reports: HLA-C-restricted, CMV-specific TCR beta clonotypes were dominant ex vivo. Cumulative public TCR beta family frequency identified CMV carriers with the relevant HLA.

The chain employs TRBV2 and TRBJ1-2, with D possibly matching TRBD1 (6 bases). The origin of this receptor is a human donor in good health (CMV status not recorded). Some clones in this sample may be carry-over from other donors' samples. This specimen was cultured CD8+ T cells from PBMCs, taken from culture after CMV antigen stimulation. This chain's CDR3 is CASPGGLGYGYTF. For the CDR3, the DNA is TGTGCCAGCCCCGGGGGGCTAGGCTATGGCTACACCTTC.